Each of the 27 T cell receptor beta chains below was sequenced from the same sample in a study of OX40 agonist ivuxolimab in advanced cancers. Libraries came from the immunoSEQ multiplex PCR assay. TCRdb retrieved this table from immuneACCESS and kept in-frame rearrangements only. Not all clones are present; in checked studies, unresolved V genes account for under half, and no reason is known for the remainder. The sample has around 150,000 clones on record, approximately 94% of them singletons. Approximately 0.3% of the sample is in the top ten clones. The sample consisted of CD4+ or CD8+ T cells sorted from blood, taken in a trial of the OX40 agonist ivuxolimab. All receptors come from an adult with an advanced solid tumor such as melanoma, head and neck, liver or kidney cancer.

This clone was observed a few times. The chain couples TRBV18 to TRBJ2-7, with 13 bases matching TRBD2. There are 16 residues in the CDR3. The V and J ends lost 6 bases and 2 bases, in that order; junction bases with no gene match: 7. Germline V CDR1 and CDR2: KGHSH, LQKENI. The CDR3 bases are TGTGCCAGCTCCCCAGGACTAGCGGGAGAGGCCTACGAGCAGTACTTC. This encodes CASSPGLAGEAYEQYF. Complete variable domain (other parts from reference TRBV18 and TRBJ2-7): NAGVMQNPRHLVRRRGQEARLRCSPMKGHSHVYWYRQLPEEGLKFMVYLQKENIIDESGMPKERFSAEFPKEGPSILRIQQVVRGDSAAYFCASSPGLAGEAYEQYFGPGTRLTVT.

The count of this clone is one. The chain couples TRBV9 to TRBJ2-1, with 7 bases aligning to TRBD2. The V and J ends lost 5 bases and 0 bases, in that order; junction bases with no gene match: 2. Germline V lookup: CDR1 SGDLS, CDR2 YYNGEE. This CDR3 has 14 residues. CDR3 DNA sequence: TGTGCCAGCAGTACTAGCGTCTCCTACAATGAGCAGTTCTTC. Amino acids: CASSTSVSYNEQFF.

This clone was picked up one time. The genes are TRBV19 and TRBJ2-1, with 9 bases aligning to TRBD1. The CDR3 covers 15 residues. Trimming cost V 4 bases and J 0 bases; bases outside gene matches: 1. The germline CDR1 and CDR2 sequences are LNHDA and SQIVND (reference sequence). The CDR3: CASSRTGVSYNEQFF. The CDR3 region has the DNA TGTGCCAGTAGTAGGACAGGGGTCTCCTACAATGAGCAGTTCTTC.

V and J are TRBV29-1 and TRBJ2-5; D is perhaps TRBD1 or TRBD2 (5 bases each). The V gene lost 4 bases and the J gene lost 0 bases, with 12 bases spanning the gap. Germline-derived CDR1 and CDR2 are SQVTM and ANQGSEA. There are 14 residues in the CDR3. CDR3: CSVGDGWYQETQYF. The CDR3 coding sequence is TGCAGCGTTGGGGACGGTTGGTACCAAGAGACCCAGTACTTC. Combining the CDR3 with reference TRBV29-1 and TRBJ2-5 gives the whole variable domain SAVISQKPSRDICQRGTSLTIQCQVDSQVTMMFWYRQQPGQSLTLIATANQGSEATYESGFVIDKFPISRPNLTFSTLTVSNMSPEDSSIYLCSVGDGWYQETQYFGPGTRLLVL.

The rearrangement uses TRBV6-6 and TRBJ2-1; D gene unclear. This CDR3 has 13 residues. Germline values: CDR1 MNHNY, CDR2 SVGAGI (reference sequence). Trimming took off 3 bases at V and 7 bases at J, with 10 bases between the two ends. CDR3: CASSYPPANEQFF. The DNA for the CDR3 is TGTGCCAGCAGTTATCCCCCCGCGAATGAGCAGTTCTTC.

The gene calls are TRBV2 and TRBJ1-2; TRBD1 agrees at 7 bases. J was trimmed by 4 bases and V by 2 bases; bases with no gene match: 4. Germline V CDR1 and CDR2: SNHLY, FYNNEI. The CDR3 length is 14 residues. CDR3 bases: TGTGCCAGCAGTGAAAGGGGACAGATCTATGGCTACACCTTC. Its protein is CASSERGQIYGYTF.

The CDR3 here is CASSAASGRYNEQFF. DNA of the CDR3: TGTGCCAGCAGTGCCGCTAGCGGGAGATATAATGAGCAGTTCTTC. The rearrangement links TRBV2 to TRBJ2-1; 10 bases map to TRBD2. The germline V gene has CDR1 SNHLY and CDR2 FYNNEI. The trim removed 4 bases at V and 7 bases at J, leaving 7 bases unmatched. The CDR3 is made up of 15 amino acids.

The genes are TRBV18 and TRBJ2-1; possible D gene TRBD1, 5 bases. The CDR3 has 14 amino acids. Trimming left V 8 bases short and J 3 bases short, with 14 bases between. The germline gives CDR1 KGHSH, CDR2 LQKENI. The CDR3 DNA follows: TGTGCCAGCCTTGCGGCAGGGTACTACAATGAGCAGTTCTTC. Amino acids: CASLAAGYYNEQFF.

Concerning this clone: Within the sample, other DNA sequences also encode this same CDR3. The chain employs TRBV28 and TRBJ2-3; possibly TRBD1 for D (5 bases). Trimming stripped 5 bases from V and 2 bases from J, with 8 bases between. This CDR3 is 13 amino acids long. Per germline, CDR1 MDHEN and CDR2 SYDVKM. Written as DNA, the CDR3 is TGTGCCAGCAGTCCAGGGTCCACAGATACGCAGTATTTT. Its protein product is CASSPGSTDTQYF.

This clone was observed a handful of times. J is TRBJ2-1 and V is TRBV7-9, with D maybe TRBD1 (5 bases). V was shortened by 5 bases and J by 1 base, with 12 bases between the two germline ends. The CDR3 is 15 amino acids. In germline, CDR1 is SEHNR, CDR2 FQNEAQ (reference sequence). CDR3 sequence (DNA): TGTGCCAGCAGCCCTCCTGGGGCTTCCTACAATGAGCAGTTCTTC. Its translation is CASSPPGASYNEQFF.

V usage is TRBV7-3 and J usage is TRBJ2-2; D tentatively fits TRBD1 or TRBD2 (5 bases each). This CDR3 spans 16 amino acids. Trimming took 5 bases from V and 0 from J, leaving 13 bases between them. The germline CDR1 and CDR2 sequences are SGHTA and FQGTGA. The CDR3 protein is CASSATGTANTGELFF. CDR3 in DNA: TGTGCCAGCAGCGCAACCGGGACCGCGAACACCGGGGAGCTGTTTTTT.

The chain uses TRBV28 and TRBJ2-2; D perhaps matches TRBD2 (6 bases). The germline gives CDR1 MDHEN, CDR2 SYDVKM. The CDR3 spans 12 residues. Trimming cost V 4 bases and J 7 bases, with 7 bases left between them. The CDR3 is CASSYGSGELFF. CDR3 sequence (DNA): TGTGCCAGCAGTTACGGGAGCGGGGAGCTGTTTTTT.

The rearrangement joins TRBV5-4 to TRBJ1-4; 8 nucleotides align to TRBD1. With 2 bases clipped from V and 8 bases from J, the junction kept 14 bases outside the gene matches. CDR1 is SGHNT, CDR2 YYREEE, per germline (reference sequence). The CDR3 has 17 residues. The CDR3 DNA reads TGTGCCAGCAGCTTTTTCCAGGGGGCAGTACCTACAGAAAAACTGTTTTTT. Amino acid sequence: CASSFFQGAVPTEKLFF. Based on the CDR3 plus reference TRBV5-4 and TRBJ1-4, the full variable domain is ETGVTQSPTHLIKTRGQQVTLRCSSQSGHNTVSWYQQALGQGPQFIFQYYREEENGRGNFPPRFSGLQFPNYSSELNVNALELDDSALYLCASSFFQGAVPTEKLFFGSGTQLSVL.

CDR3 nucleotide sequence: TGTGCCATCAGTGACGACAGAGAGACCCAGTACTTC. Its translation: CAISDDRETQYF. The J gene is TRBJ2-5, the V gene TRBV10-3; weak D call: TRBD1 (5 bases). Germline CDR1 ENHRY, CDR2 SYGVKD. The ends were cut back, 3 bases at V and 4 bases at J, with 6 bases in the middle. This CDR3 is built from 12 residues.

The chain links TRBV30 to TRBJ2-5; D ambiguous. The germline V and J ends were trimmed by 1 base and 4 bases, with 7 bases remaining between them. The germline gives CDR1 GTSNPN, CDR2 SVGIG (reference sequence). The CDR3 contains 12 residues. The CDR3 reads CAWSGTSETQYF. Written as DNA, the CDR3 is TGTGCCTGGAGTGGGACCTCAGAGACCCAGTACTTC.

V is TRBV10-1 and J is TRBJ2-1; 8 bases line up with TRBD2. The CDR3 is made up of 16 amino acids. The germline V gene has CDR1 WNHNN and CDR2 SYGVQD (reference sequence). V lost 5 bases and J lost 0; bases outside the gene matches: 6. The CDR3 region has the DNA TGCGCCAGCAGTAGTTCGGGGGGGCTCTCCTACAATGAGCAGTTCTTC. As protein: CASSSSGGLSYNEQFF.

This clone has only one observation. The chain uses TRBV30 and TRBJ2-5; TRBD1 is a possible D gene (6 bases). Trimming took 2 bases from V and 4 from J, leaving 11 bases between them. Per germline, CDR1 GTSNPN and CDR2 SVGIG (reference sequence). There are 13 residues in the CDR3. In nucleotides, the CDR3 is TGTGCCTGGAGTAGGGGGTTGGTAGAGACCCAGTACTTC. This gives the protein CAWSRGLVETQYF.

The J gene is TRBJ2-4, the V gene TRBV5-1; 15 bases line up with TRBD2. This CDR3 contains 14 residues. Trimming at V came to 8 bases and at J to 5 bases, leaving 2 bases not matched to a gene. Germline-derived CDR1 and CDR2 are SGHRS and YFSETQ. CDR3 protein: CARGLAGGQNIQYF. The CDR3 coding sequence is TGCGCCAGGGGACTAGCGGGAGGTCAAAACATTCAGTACTTC.

Here the CDR3 reads CASSQFPDTQYF. For the CDR3, the DNA is TGTGCCAGCAGTCAGTTCCCAGATACGCAGTATTTT. This chain uses TRBV2 with TRBJ2-3; D is uncertain. The CDR3 runs to 12 residues. V lost 5 bases and J 4 bases, leaving 7 bases between the germline ends. CDR1 is SNHLY and CDR2 is FYNNEI in the germline V gene.

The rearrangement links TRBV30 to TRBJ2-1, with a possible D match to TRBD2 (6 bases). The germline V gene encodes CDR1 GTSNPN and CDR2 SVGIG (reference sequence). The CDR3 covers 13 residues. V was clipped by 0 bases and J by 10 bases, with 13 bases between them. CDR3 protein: CAWSVLLAGEQFF. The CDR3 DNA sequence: TGTGCCTGGAGTGTACTACTAGCTGGGGAGCAGTTCTTC.

The CDR3 region is CASSPSGGAHNEQFF. The CDR3 nucleotides read TGTGCCAGCAGCCCTAGCGGGGGGGCACACAATGAGCAGTTCTTC. The chain links TRBV2 to TRBJ2-1; TRBD2 matches 12 bases. V shed 6 bases, J shed 5 bases, and the junction held 5 bases outside the gene matches. Germline V gives CDR1 SNHLY, CDR2 FYNNEI. This CDR3 contains 15 residues.

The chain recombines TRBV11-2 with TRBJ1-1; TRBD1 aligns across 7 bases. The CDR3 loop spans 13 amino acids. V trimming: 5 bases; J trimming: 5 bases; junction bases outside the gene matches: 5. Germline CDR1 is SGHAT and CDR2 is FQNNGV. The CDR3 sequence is CASSRQGRTEAFF. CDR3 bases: TGTGCCAGCAGCAGACAGGGACGGACTGAAGCTTTCTTT. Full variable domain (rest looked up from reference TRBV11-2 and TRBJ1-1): EAGVAQSPRYKIIEKRQSVAFWCNPISGHATLYWYQQILGQGPKLLIQFQNNGVVDDSQLPKDRFSAERLKGVDSTLKIQPAKLEDSAVYLCASSRQGRTEAFFGQGTRLTVV.

Here the CDR3 reads CAISGFLPGDREKGTSSYEQYF. DNA for the CDR3: TGTGCCATCAGCGGGTTTCTACCGGGAGACAGGGAAAAGGGCACCAGCTCCTACGAGCAGTACTTC. The rearrangement joins TRBV10-3 to TRBJ2-7, with D possibly matching TRBD1 (7 bases). Germline-derived CDR1 and CDR2 are ENHRY and SYGVKD. The CDR3 covers 22 residues. V gave up 6 bases and J gave up 0 bases, with 36 bases separating them.

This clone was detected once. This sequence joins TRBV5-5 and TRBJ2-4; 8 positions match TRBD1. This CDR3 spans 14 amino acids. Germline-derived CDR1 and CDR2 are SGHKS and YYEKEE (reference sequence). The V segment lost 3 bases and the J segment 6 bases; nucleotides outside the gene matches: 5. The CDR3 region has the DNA TGTGCCAGCAGCTCCGGACAGGGCGGAAACATTCAGTACTTC. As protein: CASSSGQGGNIQYF. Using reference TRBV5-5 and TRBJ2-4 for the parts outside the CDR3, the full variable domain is DAGVTQSPTHLIKTRGQQVTLRCSPISGHKSVSWYQQVLGQGPQFIFQYYEKEERGRGNFPDRFSARQFPNYSSELNVNALLLGDSALYLCASSSGQGGNIQYFGAGTRLSVL.

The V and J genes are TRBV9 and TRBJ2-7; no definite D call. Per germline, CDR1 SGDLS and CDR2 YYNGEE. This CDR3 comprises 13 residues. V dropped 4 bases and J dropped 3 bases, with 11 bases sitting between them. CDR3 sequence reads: CASSSRLDYEQYF. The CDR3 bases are TGTGCCAGCAGCAGCAGACTCGACTACGAGCAGTACTTC.

CDR3 residues: CASSDSNGELFF. CDR3 DNA: TGTGCCAGCAGTGACTCAAACGGGGAGCTGTTTTTT. The chain is built from TRBV6-4 and TRBJ2-2, with unresolved D. In germline, CDR1 is MRHNA, CDR2 SNTAGT. Trimming left V 0 bases short and J 7 bases short, with 3 bases between. This CDR3 has 12 residues.

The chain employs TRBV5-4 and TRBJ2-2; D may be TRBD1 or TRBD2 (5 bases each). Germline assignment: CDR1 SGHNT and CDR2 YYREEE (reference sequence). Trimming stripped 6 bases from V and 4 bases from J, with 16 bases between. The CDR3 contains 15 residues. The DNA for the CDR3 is TGTGCCAGCACAACCACATGGGGGAGCACCGGGGAGCTGTTTTTT. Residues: CASTTTWGSTGELFF. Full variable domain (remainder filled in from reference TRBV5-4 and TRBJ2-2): ETGVTQSPTHLIKTRGQQVTLRCSSQSGHNTVSWYQQALGQGPQFIFQYYREEENGRGNFPPRFSGLQFPNYSSELNVNALELDDSALYLCASTTTWGSTGELFFGEGSRLTVL.